This T cell receptor (beta chain) was found in a study of vaccination and CD4 T cells after COVID-19. About the study: The convalescent population consisted of six males and four females, two of whom were of Hispanic ethnicity. Study observations and caveats: Convalescent patients' vaccine-specific clones were spike mono-reactive in 304 of 307 cases.

The length of the CDR3 is 12 residues. This sample's treatment: approximately 9-day PBMC culture with coronavirus spike peptide pools or control peptides (ViraFEST assay). With the Oncomine TCR Beta short-read assay, DNA from cultured CD4+ T cells was sequenced. The authors extracted genomic DNA from cultured CD4+ T cells. A single record per CDR3 protein comes from TCRdb applying MiXCR to the PCR reads. The sample holds around 19,000 distinct CDR3 sequences, over 25% seen once. Points on this clonotype: What it binds is unknown. The junction shows a germline mismatch at one end, possibly a read error.

The receptor was isolated from a human donor with COVID-19. The sequencing sample was made of cultured CD4+ T cells from blood. The genes are TRBV12-3 or TRBV12-4 and TRBJ1-2; D gene ambiguous. The DNA of the CDR3 is TGTGTCAGCAGCCGCGTAGGGTATGGCTACACCTTC. Protein sequence: CVSSRVGYGYTF.